This T cell receptor (beta chain) came from a study of OX40 agonist ivuxolimab in advanced cancers. Study background: It was ivuxolimab, an agonistic anti-OX40 (CD134) antibody, that patients were treated with.

Peripheral blood came from all dose cohorts at three timepoints. Here immunoSEQ multiplex PCR was the method, and the copy in TCRdb shows in-frame clones only, minus some. The sample records 20,000 to 30,000 clones, about four fifths being singletons. Study results and limitations: There were, on average, more expanded clones in CD8+ T cells than in CD4+. No determination was made of the antigen specificity of the expanded peripheral T cells.

There are a few counts of this clone. The antigen remains undetermined. Looked up from germline, CDR1 is MNHEY and CDR2 is SMNVEV (reference sequence). The CDR3 length is 14 residues. Unmatched junction bases numbered 6, after V lost 5 bases and J lost 3 bases. The source was CD4+ or CD8+ T cells sorted from blood, collected in a trial of the OX40 agonist ivuxolimab. The V gene is TRBV27, the J gene TRBJ1-2; the match to TRBD1 covers 7 bases. The source of this sequence is an adult with an advanced solid tumor such as melanoma, head and neck, liver or kidney cancer. In nucleotides, the CDR3 is TGTGCCAGCAGTGGGGACAGTCTGGACTATGGCTACACCTTC. Its translation is CASSGDSLDYGYTF.